This T cell receptor beta chain was sequenced for a study of beta chain features in type 1 diabetes. Study overall: Across every sample, roughly 100 million sorted cells were examined in total. Points from the study as a whole: Type 1 diabetes patients showed a moderate but significant shortening of TCRB CDR3s in all four CD4+ subsets.

Per the germline V gene, CDR1 is SGDLS and CDR2 is YYNGEE. The CDR3 spans 14 residues. The V end lost 5 bases, the J end lost 8 bases, and 19 bases lay between the germline ends. The entirety of the isolated RNA underwent reverse transcription, so expressed TCRB transcripts were sequenced. Read counts averaged about 3.57 million for samples of naive, central memory and regulatory T cells. Only in-frame clones appear in the TCRdb table, and some are missing; sequencing was by immunoSEQ multiplex PCR. This sample has roughly 250,000 clones, with roughly 22% found just once. Post-sort purity exceeded 95% for all sorted populations. Regarding this clone: What it binds is unknown.

Sequenced: naive CD4+ T cells from blood. This TCR derives from a woman aged 40-49 years with type 1 diabetes. The rearrangement joins TRBV9 to TRBJ1-1; D is ambiguous. CDR3 sequence reads: CASSAEWEGAEAFF. CDR3 nucleotide sequence: TGTGCCAGCAGTGCCGAGTGGGAGGGAGCAGAAGCTTTCTTT.